This entry is about one TCR beta chain. Its antigen is still unknown. There are 15 residues in the CDR3. Germline values: CDR1 MGHRA, CDR2 YSYEKL. Trimming at V came to 5 bases and at J to 4 bases, leaving 10 bases not matched to a gene. These data come from a study of OX40 agonist ivuxolimab in advanced cancers. Study-wide background: Eligibility rules accepted prior anti-PD-1, anti-PD-L1 or anti-CTLA-4 therapy, and 35% to 45% had some.

Produced via immunoSEQ multiplex PCR; TCRdb's table is partial and in-frame only. The sample consists of 45,000 to 50,000 clones, 80% to 90% of them appearing once. Whole-study results and caveats: Circulating CD4+ and CD8+ T cells showed clonal expansion by week 6 at 0.1 to 3.0 mg/kg.

The chain is built from TRBV4-1 and TRBJ1-2, with TRBD1 matching over 7 bases. This TCR was recovered from an adult with an advanced solid tumor such as melanoma, head and neck, liver or kidney cancer. The sequencing used CD4+ or CD8+ T cells sorted from blood, collected in a trial of the OX40 agonist ivuxolimab. CDR3 amino acids: CASSFTTGHGYGYTF. In DNA form, the CDR3 reads TGCGCCAGCAGCTTTACGACAGGGCACGGCTATGGCTACACCTTC.